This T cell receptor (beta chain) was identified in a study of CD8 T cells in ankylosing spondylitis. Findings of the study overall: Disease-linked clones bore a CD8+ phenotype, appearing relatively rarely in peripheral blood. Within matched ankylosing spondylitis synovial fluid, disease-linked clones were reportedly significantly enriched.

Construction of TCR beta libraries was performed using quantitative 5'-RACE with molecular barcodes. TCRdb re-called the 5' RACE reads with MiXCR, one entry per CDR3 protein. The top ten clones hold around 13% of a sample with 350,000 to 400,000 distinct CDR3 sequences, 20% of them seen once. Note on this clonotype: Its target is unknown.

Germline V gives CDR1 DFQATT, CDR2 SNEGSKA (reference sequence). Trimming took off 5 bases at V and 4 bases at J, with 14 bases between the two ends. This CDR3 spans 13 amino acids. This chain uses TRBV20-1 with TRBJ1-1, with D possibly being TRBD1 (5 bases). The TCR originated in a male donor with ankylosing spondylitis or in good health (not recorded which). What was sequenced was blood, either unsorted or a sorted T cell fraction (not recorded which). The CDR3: CSAQKGLGTEAFF. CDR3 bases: TGCAGTGCTCAAAAGGGGCTCGGCACTGAAGCTTTCTTT.